What follows are 5 T cell receptor beta chains derived from one specimen sequenced in a study of regulatory T cells in long-lasting Graves disease. Regarding time point: newly diagnosed GD, antithyroid drugs for less than 3 months. Making the TCR library involved RNA that had been extracted from PBMCs. Investigators prepared the TCR beta libraries by applying iRepertoire HTBI primers and Arm-PCR of CDR3 regions. Each CDR3 protein is one row after TCRdb ran MiXCR on the multiplex PCR reads. Among roughly 610,000 distinct CDR3 sequences listed, roughly 15% were seen once. The data also belong to a second study, concerning T cells in Graves' hyperthyroidism and ophthalmopathy.

The specimen was peripheral blood mononuclear cells (PBMCs), collected at new diagnosis, from a patient treated with antithyroid drugs. These receptors all come from a man aged 18 to 30 with Graves disease.

Remarks on this clonotype: This could be a read error, since a much larger clone is one nucleotide away. J is TRBJ1-4 and V is TRBV6-1; 9 bases agree with TRBD1. The germline CDR1 and CDR2 sequences are MNHNS and SASEGT. This CDR3 has 14 residues. CDR3 loop: CTSSPQGAGEKLFF. In nucleotides, the CDR3 is TGTACCAGCAGTCCACAGGGGGCAGGTGAAAAACTGTTTTTT.

This chain links TRBV16 with TRBJ2-4, with a tentative D call TRBD1 (6 bases). In germline, CDR1 is KGHSY, CDR2 FQNENV. Trimming pared 0 bases from V and 10 bases from J, leaving 10 bases between. The CDR3 runs to 13 residues. The DNA for the CDR3 is TGTGCCAGCAGCCAATCCGACAGGAAAATTCAGTACTTC. This codes for CASSQSDRKIQYF.

In its sample, this clonotype was seen many times. The gene calls are TRBV28 and TRBJ1-5, with D maybe TRBD1 (6 bases). Germline values: CDR1 MDHEN, CDR2 SYDVKM. Trimming left V 7 bases short and J 6 bases short, with 16 bases between. This CDR3 is 14 amino acids long. The CDR3 nucleotides are TGTGCCAGCATAAAAAGGGGGTCCGGTCAGCCCCAGCATTTT. Translating it yields CASIKRGSGQPQHF.

This clonotype was seen ten or more times. The chain has TRBV30 and TRBJ1-4; D unresolved. V lost 3 bases to trimming and J lost 8 bases, with 16 bases between them. Germline V gives CDR1 GTSNPN, CDR2 SVGIG (reference sequence). The CDR3 has 14 residues. Here the CDR3 reads CAWRRTAHQEKLFF. CDR3 DNA sequence: TGTGCCTGGAGGCGTACGGCCCACCAAGAAAAACTGTTTTTT.

This clonotype has more than one count but fewer than ten. V and J are TRBV5-1 and TRBJ1-1; weak D call: TRBD1 (5 bases). There are 13 residues in the CDR3. The germline CDR1 and CDR2 sequences are SGHRS and YFSETQ. With 7 bases removed from V and 1 base from J, the gap between germline ends came to 11 bases. The CDR3 DNA follows: TGCGCCAGCCGTCCACAGGAGAACACTGAAGCTTTCTTT. This translates into CASRPQENTEAFF. The entire variable domain, with the rest obtained from reference TRBV5-1 and TRBJ1-1, is as follows: KAGVTQTPRYLIKTRGQQVTLSCSPISGHRSVSWYQQTPGQGLQFLFEYFSETQRNKGNFPGRFSGRQFSNSRSEMNVSTLELGDSALYLCASRPQENTEAFFGQGTRLTVV.